This T cell receptor (beta chain) was obtained from a study of blood T cell repertoires in COVID-19 (dated by TCRdb to the early 2020s). As for the study more broadly: Collaborator samples came from the United States, Italy and Spain and covered acute and convalescent phases of COVID-19. The prospective study material was composed of cDNA or gDNA derived from T cells, B-cell-depleted T cells, or PBMCs. Deeply sampled blood TCRbeta repertoires from subjects exposed to, actively infected with, or recovered from COVID-19 were included in the dataset. The repertoires were made available in a free public database intended to serve as a resource for research on the immune response to SARS-CoV-2. The samples were drawn from two sources: the first 160 participants of the ongoing ImmuneRACE study, and 1,200 or so subjects contributed by 6 global collaborators. The sample metadata nearly always contained a de-identified subject ID, COVID-19 status, age in years and sex. HLA class I and class II types, where available, came from metadata supplied by the sample provider rather than from assay-based typing. The full study reports these points: How much clinical and demographic metadata was included differed by source and by participant, and the metadata was provided uncurated.

Comment on this clone: Its antigen target is currently unknown. Per-nucleotide qualities are absent, and no much larger clonotype sits a single base away.

TCRbeta CDR3 regions were amplified from genomic DNA by means of the immunoSEQ Assay, a bias-controlled multiplex PCR. The original pipeline was this. The number of nucleated cells in each sample was estimated by amplification of reference gene primers within the assay. To quantify the absolute abundance of each unique TCRbeta CDR3 rearrangement, sequence reads were collapsed and filtered. For each sample, productive Simpson clonality was calculated as the square root of Simpson's diversity index across productive rearrangements. Here the immuneACCESS table is served through TCRdb, limited to in-frame sequences with V and J called. Missing clones are a known gap in these copies; in checked studies unresolved V genes cover under half, and the rest lacks a known reason. D and trimming come from the DNA, and the V and J calls and clone size come from that table. In this sample the table shows 200,000 or so clones, around 77% of which occur a single time. The ten largest clones take up about 18% of the sample.

The CDR3 runs 19 amino acids, cysteine and phenylalanine included. Just the 57-base CDR3 DNA is kept, in frame starting at base 1. Trimming removed 4 bases from V and 2 bases from J; the gene matches leave 13 bases unexplained. CDR1 and CDR2, looked up from the germline V gene, are ENHRY and SYGVKD. Each collaborating institution followed its own protocols to collect whole blood in K2EDTA tubes. For TCRbeta analysis, collaborator samples were shipped as frozen whole blood, as isolated PBMCs, or as DNA extracted from either sample type. The sequence was obtained from a man aged 60-69 years with active or convalescent COVID-19. Sequenced input: peripheral blood. Recombination connected TRBV10-3 to TRBJ2-5; TRBD2 fits 13 bases in the junction. The nucleotide sequence reads TGTGCCATCAGTGGGGACCCGGTCGGACTAGCGGGAGAACAAGAGACCCAGTACTTC. Translation gives CAISGDPVGLAGEQETQYF.